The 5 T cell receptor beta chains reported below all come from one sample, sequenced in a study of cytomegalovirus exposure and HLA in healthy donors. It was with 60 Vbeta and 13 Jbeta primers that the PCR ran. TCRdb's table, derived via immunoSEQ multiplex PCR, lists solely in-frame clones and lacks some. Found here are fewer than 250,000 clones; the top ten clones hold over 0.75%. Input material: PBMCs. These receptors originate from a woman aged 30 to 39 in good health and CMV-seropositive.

CDR3 sequence: CASGRGNSYEQYF. The DNA for the CDR3 is TGTGCCAGCGGGCGGGGGAACTCCTACGAGCAGTACTTC. This chain uses TRBV7-9 with TRBJ2-7; TRBD2 matches at 7 bases. The CDR3 sequence is 13 residues long. Germline CDR1 and CDR2: SEHNR and FQNEAQ (reference sequence). V trimming: 8 bases; J trimming: 0 bases; junction bases outside the gene matches: 4.

The CDR3 protein is CASSRGWSSGSTDTQYF. CDR3 nucleotide sequence: TGCGCCAGCAGCAGAGGTTGGAGTAGCGGTAGCACAGATACGCAGTATTTT. The genes are TRBV5-1 and TRBJ2-3, with a possible D match to TRBD2 (6 bases). CDR1 SGHRS and CDR2 YFSETQ come from the germline V gene. Trimming removed 4 bases from V and 0 bases from J, with 18 bases in between. The CDR3 is made up of 17 amino acids.

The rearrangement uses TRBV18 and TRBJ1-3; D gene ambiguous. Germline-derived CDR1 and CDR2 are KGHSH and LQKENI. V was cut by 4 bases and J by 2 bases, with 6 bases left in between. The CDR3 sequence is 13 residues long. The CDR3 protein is CASSRSTGNTIYF. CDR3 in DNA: TGTGCCAGCTCACGGAGCACTGGAAACACCATATATTTT. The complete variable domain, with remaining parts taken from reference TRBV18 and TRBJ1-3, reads NAGVMQNPRHLVRRRGQEARLRCSPMKGHSHVYWYRQLPEEGLKFMVYLQKENIIDESGMPKERFSAEFPKEGPSILRIQQVVRGDSAAYFCASSRSTGNTIYFGEGSWLTVV.

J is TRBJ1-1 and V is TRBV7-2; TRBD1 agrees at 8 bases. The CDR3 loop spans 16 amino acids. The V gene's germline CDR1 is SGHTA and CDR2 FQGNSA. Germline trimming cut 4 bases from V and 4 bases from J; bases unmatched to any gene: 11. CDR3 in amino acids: CASSSLVHTGGTEAFF. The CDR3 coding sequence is TGTGCCAGCAGCTCCCTCGTGCACACAGGGGGCACTGAAGCTTTCTTT.

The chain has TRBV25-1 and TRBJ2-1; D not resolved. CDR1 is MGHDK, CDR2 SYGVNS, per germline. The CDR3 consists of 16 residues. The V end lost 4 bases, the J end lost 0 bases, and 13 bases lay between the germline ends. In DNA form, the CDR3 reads TGTGCCAGCAGTGCCCACCGGAGCCACTCCTACAATGAGCAGTTCTTC. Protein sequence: CASSAHRSHSYNEQFF. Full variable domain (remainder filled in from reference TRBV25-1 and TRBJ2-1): EADIYQTPRYLVIGTGKKITLECSQTMGHDKMYWYQQDPGMELHLIHYSYGVNSTEKGDLSSESTVSRIRTEHFPLTLESARPSHTSQYLCASSAHRSHSYNEQFFGPGTRLTVL.